This T cell receptor (beta chain) comes out of a study of blood T cells in healthy people across ages. Next came a second PCR, run for 7 to 11 cycles, which used a sample-barcoded 5' primer along with a J-beta primer mix. Each single sample gave us at least 2.5 million CDR3-containing paired-end reads. MiXCR was run by TCRdb on the 5' RACE reads, yielding one entry per CDR3 protein. The sample contains fewer than 1,200,000 distinct CDR3 sequences, approximately 26% of which appear only once. The CDR3 spans 16 residues. In germline, CDR1 is MNHEY, CDR2 SVGAGI. With 0 bases removed from V and 5 bases from J, the gap between germline ends came to 16 bases. These same data were also listed under a study on T cells of mothers and their children. Per that study: The study recruited a few healthy Caucasian mothers and their six children as donors. Not a single persistent microchimeric T cell clone was detected.

This sequence joins TRBV6-5 and TRBJ1-2; D gene unclear. Sequenced sample: blood. This receptor was obtained from a girl aged 2-10 years in good health. Written as DNA, the CDR3 is TGTGCCAGCAGTTACTCGGCCGTTAGGAAGCGGTATGGCTACACCTTC. This codes for CASSYSAVRKRYGYTF.